This T cell receptor beta chain was sequenced during a study of blood T cell repertoires in COVID-19. Background on the study: COVID-19 samples, acute and convalescent, were from the United States, Italy and Spain. The cDNA or gDNA used as material had been derived from T cells, B-cell-depleted T cells, or PBMCs.

The Seattle patients, enrolled during active infection, were followed longitudinally. The CDR3 contains 16 residues. CDR1 SGHTA and CDR2 FQGNSA come from the germline V gene. V lost 5 bases, J lost 2 bases, and 11 bases stayed unmatched. Per the original methods: Reference gene primer amplification gave nucleated cell count estimates. Method: immunoSEQ multiplex PCR; TCRdb's copy keeps in-frame clones and lacks some. That table furnishes V, J and clone size, whereas the DNA furnished D and trimming. Of about 62,000 clones listed, 80% to 90% are singletons. J is TRBJ2-7 and V is TRBV7-2; 8 bases match TRBD1. Sequencing was performed on peripheral blood. The sequence was collected from a woman aged 55-69 years with COVID-19, enrolled during active disease. CDR3 residues: CASSPRPRQGTYEQYF. CDR3 sequence (DNA): TGTGCCAGCAGCCCCAGACCGAGACAGGGGACCTACGAGCAGTACTTC.